The 16 T cell receptor beta chains presented below share a single source sample, sequenced in a study of blood T cell repertoires in COVID-19 (dated by TCRdb to between 2020 and 2021). Library creation used the immunoSEQ multiplex PCR assay. Here the immuneACCESS table is served through TCRdb, limited to in-frame sequences with V and J called. Missing clones are a known gap in these copies; in checked studies unresolved V genes cover under half, and the rest lacks a known reason. In all, the sample holds more than 250,000 clones, and around 82% of those were seen once. The ten largest clones take up roughly 8.6% of the sample. The sample consisted of peripheral blood. Receptors were obtained from a human donor in a cohort sampled during active COVID-19.

The chain combines TRBV6-4 with TRBJ1-2; no clear D. The germline V and J ends were trimmed by 6 bases and 6 bases, with 26 bases remaining between them. There are 17 residues in the CDR3. Germline CDR1 MRHNA, CDR2 SNTAGT. The CDR3 here is CASSREVFSLGPNGYTF. The CDR3 DNA sequence: TGTGCCAGCAGCCGGGAGGTATTCTCCCTGGGTCCCAATGGCTACACCTTC.

This clone was seen once. V usage is TRBV6-1 and J usage is TRBJ1-1; no clear D. The CDR3 loop spans 14 amino acids. CDR1 is MNHNS, CDR2 SASEGT, per germline. V was trimmed by 3 bases and J by 0 bases, leaving 8 bases between them. The DNA for the CDR3 is TGTGCCAGCAGTGAGGGCAGGATGAACACTGAAGCTTTCTTT. Amino acid sequence: CASSEGRMNTEAFF.

V is TRBV11-2 and J is TRBJ2-6; no firm D call. This CDR3 comprises 14 residues. CDR1 SGHAT and CDR2 FQNNGV come from the germline V gene. Trimming removed 0 bases at V and 3 bases at J, with 3 bases between. DNA of the CDR3: TGTGCCAGCAGCTTAGATCGTGGGGCCAACGTCCTGACTTTC. Protein: CASSLDRGANVLTF.

The chain employs TRBV4-1 and TRBJ1-6; 8 nucleotides line up with TRBD1. Germline loops: CDR1 MGHRA, CDR2 YSYEKL. The CDR3 contains 20 residues. Trimming removed 0 bases from V and 6 bases from J; junction bases left unmatched: 16. DNA for the CDR3: TGCGCCAGCAGCCAAGATCTCGGCAGGGGGCTCTCATTGCGTAATTCACCCCTCCACTTT. Protein sequence: CASSQDLGRGLSLRNSPLHF.

This sequence joins TRBV6-2 or TRBV6-3 and TRBJ2-7; 8 bases map to TRBD1. Germline CDR1 MNHEY, CDR2 SVGEGT. Trimming removed 2 bases from V and 3 bases from J; junction bases left unmatched: 3. The CDR3 sequence is 14 residues long. Written as DNA, the CDR3 is TGTGCCAGCAGTTACCCAGGGGGCCTCTACGAGCAGTACTTC. Its translation is CASSYPGGLYEQYF.

The chain carries TRBV9 and TRBJ2-2; maybe TRBD2 (6 bases). Trimming took off 0 bases at V and 2 bases at J, with 23 bases between the two ends. This CDR3 has 20 amino acids. Germline CDR1 and CDR2: SGDLS and YYNGEE. CDR3 protein: CASSVGPRRVGSGNTGELFF. The CDR3, as DNA: TGTGCCAGCAGCGTAGGCCCAAGGAGGGTTGGTAGCGGTAACACCGGGGAGCTGTTTTTT.

This clone was observed a few times. Written as DNA, the CDR3 is TGTGCCAGCAGTATACTAGCGGGGAAAACCGGGGAGCTGTTTTTT. Amino acids: CASSILAGKTGELFF. The chain has TRBV6-5 and TRBJ2-2, with 10 bases that match TRBD2. This CDR3 spans 15 amino acids. Germline assignment: CDR1 MNHEY and CDR2 SVGAGI. With V trimmed by 5 bases and J by 5 bases, 5 bases remained unmatched.

CDR3 sequence: CASSVVVRGGYTF. The CDR3 nucleotides are TGTGCCAGCAGCGTAGTAGTGAGAGGGGGCTACACCTTC. The chain recombines TRBV9 with TRBJ1-2; D is unclear. The CDR3 runs 13 residues. Germline values: CDR1 SGDLS, CDR2 YYNGEE. The V end lost 0 bases, the J end lost 8 bases, and 11 bases lay between the germline ends.

The chain links TRBV9 to TRBJ2-5; 9 bases fit TRBD2. Trimming at V came to 0 bases and at J to 5 bases, leaving 5 bases not matched to a gene. The CDR3 sequence is 15 residues long. In germline, CDR1 is SGDLS, CDR2 YYNGEE. The CDR3, as DNA: TGTGCCAGCAGCGTAGGGTTAGCGGGAGTGGAGACCCAGTACTTC. Its translation: CASSVGLAGVETQYF.

The V call is TRBV19, the J call TRBJ1-2; tentatively, D is TRBD1 (5 bases). V was trimmed by 6 bases and J by 5 bases, leaving 13 bases between them. This CDR3 has 13 amino acids. Germline V CDR1 and CDR2: LNHDA, SQIVND (reference sequence). The chain's CDR3 is CASRYQGKYGYTF. CDR3 nucleotides: TGTGCCAGTAGGTACCAGGGAAAATATGGCTACACCTTC.

The chain carries TRBV7-8 and TRBJ2-1; 7 positions agree with TRBD1. CDR1 and CDR2 from the germline V gene are SGHVS and FQNEAQ. The CDR3 runs 17 residues. V lost 7 bases and J lost 1; bases outside the gene matches: 13. The CDR3 DNA is TGTGCCAGCACCAAGGGGGCGGTGATGAGGTCCTACAATGAGCAGTTCTTC. It is translated as CASTKGAVMRSYNEQFF. Variable domain in full (rest from reference TRBV7-8 and TRBJ2-1): GAGVSQSPRYKVAKRGQDVALRCDPISGHVSLFWYQQALGQGPEFLTYFQNEAQLDKSGLPSDRFFAERPEGSVSTLKIQRTQQEDSAVYLCASTKGAVMRSYNEQFFGPGTRLTVL.

This clone was observed a single time. The CDR3 DNA is TGTGCCAGTAGTAATCAGGGGACCTTAGCCAAAAACATTCAGTACTTC. Amino acid sequence: CASSNQGTLAKNIQYF. The chain has TRBV19 and TRBJ2-4; tentative D call: TRBD1 (6 bases). The CDR3 is 16 residues long. The germline gives CDR1 LNHDA, CDR2 SQIVND (reference sequence). With 4 bases removed from V and 0 bases from J, the gap between germline ends came to 13 bases.

The chain employs TRBV12-3 or TRBV12-4 and TRBJ2-3; D is uncertain. Trimming stripped 4 bases from V and 5 bases from J, with 10 bases between. The CDR3 spans 13 residues. CDR3 residues: CASSSPTGDTQYF. The CDR3 bases are TGTGCCAGCAGTTCCCCAACGGGAGATACGCAGTATTTT.

The gene calls are TRBV19 and TRBJ1-6; unclear D gene. CDR1 and CDR2 from the germline V gene are LNHDA and SQIVND (reference sequence). The CDR3 runs 12 residues. Trimming took off 5 bases at V and 9 bases at J, with 8 bases between the two ends. For the CDR3, the DNA is TGTGCCAGTAGTGAGTCCGCTTCACCCCTCCACTTT. Translating gives CASSESASPLHF.

The V and J genes are TRBV7-2 and TRBJ1-1; D gene ambiguous. Germline V lookup: CDR1 SGHTA, CDR2 FQGNSA. Trimming removed 5 bases at V and 3 bases at J, with 13 bases between. This CDR3 is 14 amino acids long. This CDR3 is CASSLRVGYTEAFF. The DNA for the CDR3 is TGTGCCAGCAGCCTGCGGGTCGGGTACACTGAAGCTTTCTTT.

The chain carries TRBV4-2 and TRBJ1-5; D ambiguous. The V gene lost 1 base and the J gene lost 4 bases, with 17 bases spanning the gap. The CDR3 covers 17 residues. CDR1 and CDR2 from the germline V gene are LGHNA and YNFKEQ. CDR3 nucleotide sequence: TGTGCCAGCAGCCAAGCGGGTGTTAGCCCGCTAAATCAGCCCCAGCATTTT. Translating gives CASSQAGVSPLNQPQHF.